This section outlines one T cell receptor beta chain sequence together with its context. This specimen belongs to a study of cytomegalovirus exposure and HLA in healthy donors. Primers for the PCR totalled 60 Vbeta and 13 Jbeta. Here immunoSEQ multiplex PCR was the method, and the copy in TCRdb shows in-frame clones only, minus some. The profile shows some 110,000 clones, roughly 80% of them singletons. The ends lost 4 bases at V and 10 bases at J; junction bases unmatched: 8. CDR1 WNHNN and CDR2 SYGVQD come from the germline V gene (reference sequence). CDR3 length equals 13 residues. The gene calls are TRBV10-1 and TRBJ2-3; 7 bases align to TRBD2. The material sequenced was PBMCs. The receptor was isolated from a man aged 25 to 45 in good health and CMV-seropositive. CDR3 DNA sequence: TGCGCCAGCAGTGGACTAGCAAGAGGTCCGCAGTATTTT. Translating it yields CASSGLARGPQYF.